One and the same sample provided the 31 T cell receptor beta chains below, sequenced in a study of CD8 T cells in ankylosing spondylitis. Notes on the study in general: For ankylosing spondylitis blood, a TCR beta motif of seven to nine highly homologous variants appeared characteristic.

These receptors lack a known antigen. Using its own MiXCR run on the 5' RACE reads, TCRdb lists one record per CDR3 protein. This table has about 500,000 distinct CDR3 sequences, less than 6% appearing once. The specimen was blood, either unsorted or a sorted T cell fraction (not recorded which). Every receptor here comes from a male donor with ankylosing spondylitis.

This clonotype came up many times. The chain couples TRBV21-1 to TRBJ2-1; no check of the table's D call, TRBD1, against the DNA was made. TRBV21-1 is given as a pseudogene. The CDR3 length is 17 residues. CDR3 nucleotide sequence: TGTGCCAGCAGAAACTCCCCGTCACGGACCCCTTACAATGAGCAGTTCTTC. Its translation is CASRNSPSRTPYNEQFF.

At least ten counts were recorded for this clonotype. The V and J genes are TRBV20-1 and TRBJ2-5; 7 bases map to TRBD2. The CDR3 loop spans 13 amino acids. With 2 bases clipped from V and 5 bases from J, the junction kept 5 bases outside the gene matches. Per the germline V gene, CDR1 is DFQATT and CDR2 is SNEGSKA (reference sequence). Here the CDR3 reads CSARSFGGETQYF. The DNA for the CDR3 is TGCAGTGCTAGATCGTTCGGGGGGGAGACCCAGTACTTC.

This clonotype has a count of ten or more. The V call is TRBV5-1, the J call TRBJ1-2, with TRBD1 matching 8 bases. CDR3 size: 14 residues. V trimming: 4 bases; J trimming: 7 bases; junction bases outside the gene matches: 9. The germline V gene encodes CDR1 SGHRS and CDR2 YFSETQ. In DNA form, the CDR3 reads TGCGCCAGCAGCCCGGGACAGGCCTTGGGTGGCTACACCTTC. The encoded protein is CASSPGQALGGYTF.

Notes on this clonotype: A read error may account for a junction end that differs from germline. The chain carries TRBV5-1 and TRBJ2-2; the D call may be TRBD1 or TRBD2 (5 bases each). Germline V gives CDR1 SGHRS, CDR2 YFSETQ. This CDR3 has 14 residues. This CDR3 reads CASSFPGRTGELIF. The CDR3 coding sequence is TGCGCCAGCAGCTTCCCAGGGAGAACCGGGGAGCTGATTTTT. The whole variable domain, filled in from reference TRBV5-1 and TRBJ2-2, reads KAGVTQTPRYLIKTRGQQVTLSCSPISGHRSVSWYQQTPGQGLQFLFEYFSETQRNKGNFPGRFSGRQFSNSRSEMNVSTLELGDSALYLCASSFPGRTGELIFGEGSRLTVL.

V and J are TRBV5-1 and TRBJ2-1; no clear D gene. The CDR3 consists of 17 residues. Germline V gene lookup returns CDR1 SGHRS and CDR2 YFSETQ. V lost 2 bases, J lost 0 bases, and 15 bases lay in between. As DNA, the CDR3 is TGCGCCAGCAGCTTAGGGCTGGGCAGAAGCTCCTACAATGAGCAGTTCTTC. Translating it yields CASSLGLGRSSYNEQFF.

The chain recombines TRBV6-5 with TRBJ2-1; D remains unclear. Between the trimmed V and J ends, which lost 0 bases and 0 bases, there was a span of 6 bases. Looked up from germline, CDR1 is MNHEY and CDR2 is SVGAGI. There are 15 residues in the CDR3. CDR3 sequence reads: CASSYSVSSYNEQFF. For the CDR3, the DNA is TGTGCCAGCAGTTACTCGGTGAGCTCCTACAATGAGCAGTTCTTC.

This clonotype was counted ten times or more. The V gene is TRBV15, the J gene TRBJ2-5; D unresolved. V lost 6 bases, J lost 3 bases, and 20 bases lay in between. Germline V lookup: CDR1 LNHNV, CDR2 YYDKDF (reference sequence). There are 16 residues in the CDR3. Here the CDR3 DNA reads TGTGCCACCAGTTCCGGACCCGGTGGTGGGGAAGAGACCCAGTACTTC. This codes for CATSSGPGGGEETQYF.

In its sample, this clonotype was seen many times. This chain joins TRBV7-2 and TRBJ2-5; 8 bases are shared with TRBD2. This CDR3 spans 15 amino acids. V lost 5 bases to trimming and J lost 5 bases; unmatched junction nucleotides: 10. The germline CDR1 and CDR2 sequences are SGHTA and FQGNSA. The CDR3 coding sequence is TGTGCCAGCAGCCGTCTTAGTAGCGGGACGGAGACCCAGTACTTC. Residues: CASSRLSSGTETQYF.

The gene calls are TRBV5-1 and TRBJ2-5, with D possibly being TRBD1 (5 bases). V lost 4 bases, J lost 7 bases, and 20 bases lay in between. The CDR3 loop spans 15 amino acids. Germline V lookup: CDR1 SGHRS, CDR2 YFSETQ. CDR3 protein: CASSPDIPGEGTQYF. CDR3 in DNA: TGCGCCAGCAGCCCGGACATCCCTGGGGAAGGGACCCAGTACTTC.

This chain joins TRBV4-3 and TRBJ2-3, with 7 positions matching TRBD1. Germline V lookup: CDR1 LGHNA, CDR2 YSLEER. The CDR3 length is 15 residues. Trimming cost V 4 bases and J 4 bases; bases outside gene matches: 8. CDR3: CASSPGGFYSDTQYF. The DNA of the CDR3 is TGCGCCAGCAGCCCAGGGGGATTCTACTCAGATACGCAGTATTTT.

On this clonotype itself: A read error may be the cause here, since a much bigger clone is one base away. The V and J genes are TRBV20-1 and TRBJ2-7, with TRBD2 matching over 12 bases. Germline-derived CDR1 and CDR2 are DFQATT and SNEGSKA (reference sequence). CDR3 length: 15 amino acids. Written as DNA, the CDR3 is TGCTGTGCTAGAGATCTGACTAGCGGGAGCGACGAGCAGTACTTC. The encoded protein is CCARDLTSGSDEQYF.

This clonotype occurred many times. V gene TRBV12-3 or TRBV12-4 combines with J gene TRBJ2-1, with 7 bases that match TRBD2. V gave up 5 bases and J gave up 2 bases; unmatched junction bases: 6. The CDR3 extends over 15 amino acids. The CDR3 sequence is CASSPRDYTYNEQFF. The CDR3 DNA reads TGTGCCAGCAGTCCCCGGGACTACACCTACAATGAGCAGTTCTTC.

Many counts were recorded for this clonotype. Here the CDR3 DNA reads TGTGCCAGCAGTATTCGGAGACGGAAAGTAGAGACCCAGTACTTC. Its protein product is CASSIRRRKVETQYF. V usage is TRBV28 and J usage is TRBJ2-5; D uncertain. The CDR3 has 15 residues. With 5 bases removed from V and 4 bases from J, the gap between germline ends came to 17 bases. In germline, CDR1 is MDHEN, CDR2 SYDVKM.

This clonotype came up a few times. The V gene is TRBV20-1, the J gene TRBJ2-2, with 9 bases aligning to TRBD1. The V and J ends lost 1 base and 4 bases, in that order; junction bases with no gene match: 10. The CDR3 length is 17 residues. CDR1 is DFQATT, CDR2 SNEGSKA, per germline (reference sequence). The CDR3 sequence: CSARGSGTGQGTGELFF. The CDR3 DNA sequence: TGCAGTGCTAGAGGTTCCGGGACAGGGCAGGGCACCGGGGAGCTGTTTTTT.

This clonotype was found many times. V gene TRBV7-9 combines with J gene TRBJ2-1; 7 nucleotides align to TRBD1. The CDR3 length is 15 residues. V shed 9 bases and J 7 bases; nucleotides not matched to a gene: 15. Looked up from germline, CDR1 is SEHNR and CDR2 is FQNEAQ (reference sequence). The CDR3 DNA is TGTGCCAGTAAAGAACCAGGGGACAGACTTAATGAGCAGTTCTTC. This encodes CASKEPGDRLNEQFF. Filled out from reference TRBV7-9 and TRBJ2-1, the complete variable domain reads DTGVSQNPRHKITKRGQNVTFRCDPISEHNRLYWYRQTLGQGPEFLTYFQNEAQLEKSRLLSDRFSAERPKGSFSTLEIQRTEQGDSAMYLCASKEPGDRLNEQFFGPGTRLTVL.

The chain combines TRBV9 with TRBJ2-7; D gene ambiguous. The CDR3 loop spans 15 amino acids. V was cut by 3 bases and J by 4 bases, with 17 bases left in between. The germline V gene has CDR1 SGDLS and CDR2 YYNGEE. Here the CDR3 reads CASSANPGQYYEQYF. DNA for the CDR3: TGTGCCAGCAGCGCCAATCCGGGCCAGTATTACGAGCAGTACTTC.

Ten or more counts support this clonotype. CDR3: CASSFRDRNTGELFF. Written as DNA, the CDR3 is TGTGCCAGCAGCTTCCGGGACAGAAACACCGGGGAGCTGTTTTTT. The V gene is TRBV7-9, the J gene TRBJ2-2, with 7 bases fitting TRBD1. The CDR3 consists of 15 residues. Germline lookup yields CDR1 SEHNR and CDR2 FQNEAQ (reference sequence). V shed 3 bases and J 2 bases; nucleotides not matched to a gene: 3. Drawing the rest from reference TRBV7-9 and TRBJ2-2, the complete variable domain is DTGVSQNPRHKITKRGQNVTFRCDPISEHNRLYWYRQTLGQGPEFLTYFQNEAQLEKSRLLSDRFSAERPKGSFSTLEIQRTEQGDSAMYLCASSFRDRNTGELFFGEGSRLTVL.

This clonotype appeared many times. The chain combines TRBV6-2 or TRBV6-3 with TRBJ2-7; the D gene is possibly TRBD2 (5 bases). Trimming pared 7 bases from V and 0 bases from J, leaving 16 bases between. CDR3 size: 15 residues. In germline, CDR1 is MNHEY, CDR2 SVGEGT. CDR3 sequence reads: CASKDPSGSSYEQYF. The CDR3, as DNA: TGTGCCAGCAAAGACCCGAGCGGAAGCTCCTACGAGCAGTACTTC.

This clonotype was observed at least ten times. This chain joins TRBV7-9 and TRBJ2-1; D may correspond to TRBD1 or TRBD2 (5 bases each). Trimming pared 7 bases from V and 7 bases from J, leaving 14 bases between. CDR1 SEHNR and CDR2 FQNEAQ come from the germline V gene (reference sequence). The CDR3 runs to 13 residues. The CDR3 spells CASIGAYANEQFF. CDR3 nucleotides: TGTGCCAGCATCGGGGCCTACGCGAATGAGCAGTTCTTC.

This clonotype was counted many times. The rearrangement uses TRBV6-1 and TRBJ1-5, with D hard to call. The CDR3 is 16 residues long. CDR1 is MNHNS and CDR2 is SASEGT in the germline V gene. Trimming removed 2 bases at V and 0 bases at J, with 11 bases between. The CDR3 region is CASSEYRGYSNQPQHF. The CDR3 coding sequence is TGTGCCAGCAGTGAATATCGGGGTTATAGCAATCAGCCCCAGCATTTT.

This clonotype has just a few counts. The rearrangement links TRBV20-1 to TRBJ1-1, with 8 nucleotides matching TRBD1. There are 12 residues in the CDR3. Germline CDR1 and CDR2: DFQATT and SNEGSKA (reference sequence). V lost 6 bases, J lost 7 bases, and 7 bases stayed unmatched. The CDR3 DNA reads as TGCAGTGCGAGGACAGGGAGCCGTGAAGCTTTCTTT. Protein: CSARTGSREAFF.

In this sample, this clonotype turned up many times. The genes are TRBV28 and TRBJ2-7; D is ambiguous. Per the germline V gene, CDR1 is MDHEN and CDR2 is SYDVKM. The CDR3 has 16 amino acids. The V end was cut by 2 bases, the J end by 2 bases, with 16 bases between. CDR3 DNA sequence: TGTGCCAGCAGTTTACGGGTAGGAGAGCCCACCTACGAGCAGTACTTC. Its protein product is CASSLRVGEPTYEQYF.

There are many counts of this clonotype. The gene calls are TRBV15 and TRBJ2-2, with D unresolved. Trimming pared 0 bases from V and 4 bases from J, leaving 9 bases between. The V gene's germline CDR1 is LNHNV and CDR2 YYDKDF (reference sequence). The length of the CDR3 is 15 residues. CDR3 amino acids: CATSRDDRATGELFF. CDR3 nucleotides: TGTGCCACCAGCAGAGATGATAGGGCCACCGGGGAGCTGTTTTTT.

Ten or more counts support this clonotype. This sequence joins TRBV20-1 and TRBJ1-1; D might be TRBD1 (5 bases). Germline CDR1 and CDR2: DFQATT and SNEGSKA (reference sequence). The CDR3 runs 15 residues. The ends were cut back, 0 bases at V and 5 bases at J, with 16 bases in the middle. The CDR3 spells CSARDLRRGSTEAFF. The CDR3 DNA reads as TGCAGTGCTAGAGATCTGCGCCGGGGCAGTACTGAAGCTTTCTTT.

This clonotype came up many times. This sequence joins TRBV7-2 and TRBJ2-1; 9 bases line up with TRBD2. Per germline, CDR1 SGHTA and CDR2 FQGNSA. The length of the CDR3 is 15 residues. Germline trimming cut 6 bases from V and 8 bases from J; bases unmatched to any gene: 11. The CDR3 nucleotides are TGTGCCAGCAGTTTGGGGCGGGGGGGCCTTTATGAGCAGTTCTTC. Residues: CASSLGRGGLYEQFF.

This clonotype came up many times. This sequence joins TRBV4-3 and TRBJ2-3; 13 bases map to TRBD2. The CDR3 contains 18 residues. Looked up from germline, CDR1 is LGHNA and CDR2 is YSLEER. Trimming cost V 4 bases and J 3 bases; bases outside gene matches: 10. The CDR3 DNA reads as TGCGCCAGCAGCCTCCGCCTGCGACTAGCGGGAGGAACAGATACGCAGTATTTT. Amino acids: CASSLRLRLAGGTDTQYF.

The V call is TRBV7-9, the J call TRBJ2-7; 7 nucleotides line up with TRBD1. The V segment lost 3 bases and the J segment 5 bases; nucleotides outside the gene matches: 4. Germline values: CDR1 SEHNR, CDR2 FQNEAQ (reference sequence). The CDR3 runs to 13 residues. CDR3 sequence reads: CASSLGRGNEQYF. Here the CDR3 DNA reads TGTGCCAGCAGCTTGGGCAGGGGGAACGAGCAGTACTTC.

This clonotype was recorded a few times. This chain uses TRBV20-1 with TRBJ2-6; 8 nucleotides line up with TRBD2. CDR1 is DFQATT, CDR2 SNEGSKA, per germline (reference sequence). The V gene end was trimmed by 5 bases and the J gene end by 0 bases; junction bases not matched to a gene: 6. The CDR3 loop spans 16 amino acids. The CDR3 coding sequence is TGCAGTGCTCCCCAGGCGGGGGGCTCTGGGGCCAACGTCCTGACTTTC. It specifies CSAPQAGGSGANVLTF.

This clonotype was counted at least ten times. The rearrangement links TRBV20-1 to TRBJ1-4; tentative D call: TRBD1 (5 bases). Germline V CDR1 and CDR2: DFQATT, SNEGSKA (reference sequence). This CDR3 has 13 amino acids. Trimming removed 6 bases at V and 8 bases at J, with 16 bases between. CDR3 protein: CSAPGPIGEKLFF. The CDR3 DNA sequence: TGCAGTGCCCCGGGACCCATAGGGGAAAAACTGTTTTTT.

This clonotype was counted at least ten times. The rearrangement uses TRBV9 and TRBJ2-2; D call uncertain. The V gene lost 0 bases and the J gene lost 1 base, with 7 bases spanning the gap. The CDR3 has 15 residues. Per the germline V gene, CDR1 is SGDLS and CDR2 is YYNGEE. The CDR3 here is CASSVGGVNTGELFF. The CDR3 DNA reads TGTGCCAGCAGCGTAGGCGGAGTGAACACCGGGGAGCTGTTTTTT. The full variable domain, completed using reference TRBV9 and TRBJ2-2, is DSGVTQTPKHLITATGQRVTLRCSPRSGDLSVYWYQQSLDQGLQFLIQYYNGEERAKGNILERFSAQQFPDLHSELNLSSLELGDSALYFCASSVGGVNTGELFFGEGSRLTVL.

Ten or more counts support this clonotype. The chain uses TRBV20-1 and TRBJ1-5; D is unresolved. This CDR3 has 12 amino acids. Germline lookup yields CDR1 DFQATT and CDR2 SNEGSKA (reference sequence). Trimming took off 0 bases at V and 7 bases at J, with 7 bases between the two ends. In DNA form, the CDR3 reads TGCAGTGCTAGAGACAGTCGGCAGCCCCAGCATTTT. Translation gives CSARDSRQPQHF.